A single sample is the source of the 32 T cell receptor beta chains below, sequenced in a study of response to subunit inactivated influenza vaccine listed by TCRdb under 2018. Library method: RT-PCR. Sequenced using an Illumina HiSeq 2500. TCRdb redid the processing of the public reads, applying fastp at Q25 and MiXCR, and retained in-frame beta chains. Rows merge per CDR3 protein into single entries with the most common DNA and genes. For this sample there are about 500,000 distinct CDR3 sequences; 15% to 20% appear just once. The top ten constitute approximately 3% of the sample. Sequenced material: CD4+ T cells sorted from PBMCs, taken approximately 25 months after vaccination. These receptors were taken from a man aged 50 to 69 who received an inactivated influenza vaccine. Donor details come from another sample of the same person, matched by shared clones.

This clonotype was picked up a small number of times. The chain recombines TRBV4-2 with TRBJ2-5; 8 nucleotides align to TRBD2. CDR3 length: 16 residues. J gave up 8 bases and V 4 bases, and 15 bases lay outside the gene matches. CDR1 is LGHNA, CDR2 YNFKEQ, per germline. The CDR3 DNA reads as TGTGCCAGCAGCCCCAGCGGGAGTGGCCCTTTAAATACCCAGTACTTC. Translated, it gives CASSPSGSGPLNTQYF.

This clonotype was counted a few times. This rearrangement joins TRBV12-3 or TRBV12-4 to TRBJ1-2; tentatively, D is TRBD1 (6 bases). The CDR3 spans 14 residues. The germline V and J ends were trimmed by 5 bases and 4 bases, with 14 bases remaining between them. CDR3 in amino acids: CASSLMGHSYGYTF. The CDR3 DNA reads TGTGCCAGCAGTCTTATGGGACACTCCTATGGCTACACCTTC.

The sample holds a few counts of this clonotype. V is TRBV15 and J is TRBJ2-3; D uncertain. Per the germline V gene, CDR1 is LNHNV and CDR2 is YYDKDF (reference sequence). V was trimmed by 1 base and J by 2 bases, leaving 7 bases between them. The CDR3 has 14 residues. As DNA, the CDR3 is TGTGCCACCAGCAGAGCTACCACCACAGATACGCAGTATTTT. It yields the protein CATSRATTTDTQYF. Full variable domain (outside the CDR3, taken from reference TRBV15 and TRBJ2-3): DAMVIQNPRYQVTQFGKPVTLSCSQTLNHNVMYWYQQKSSQAPKLLFHYYDKDFNNEADTPDNFQSRRPNTSFCFLDIRSPGLGDTAMYLCATSRATTTDTQYFGPGTRLTVL.

This clonotype was observed many times. An end of the junction does not agree with germline; a read error may underlie this. V usage is TRBV7-2 and J usage is TRBJ2-2; D gene unclear. The CDR3 runs 13 residues. Germline CDR1 reads SGHTA; CDR2 reads FQGNSA. The CDR3 DNA sequence: TGCGCCAGCAGCTTGTCAGAAACCGGGGAGCTGTTTTTT. This codes for CASSLSETGELFF.

This clonotype has more than one count but fewer than ten. Here the CDR3 reads CASSLGASPRTDTQYF. CDR3 DNA: TGTGCCAGCAGCTTAGGGGCTAGCCCCCGCACAGATACGCAGTATTTT. The rearrangement joins TRBV7-3 to TRBJ2-3; D is possibly TRBD1 or TRBD2 (5 bases each). V was clipped by 2 bases and J by 1 base, with 13 bases between them. This CDR3 comprises 16 residues. CDR1 and CDR2 (germline): SGHTA, FQGTGA.

A few counts support this clonotype. The V call is TRBV6-6, the J call TRBJ1-5; 7 bases are a match to TRBD1. The CDR3 loop spans 13 amino acids. The J segment lost 6 bases and the V segment lost 8 bases, leaving 7 bases of the junction unmatched. Looked up from germline, CDR1 is MNHNY and CDR2 is SVGAGI (reference sequence). The DNA for the CDR3 is TGTGCCAGCCGGGACAGCATTAGTCAGCCCCAGCATTTT. It encodes CASRDSISQPQHF.

This clonotype showed up just a few times. The rearrangement links TRBV12-3 or TRBV12-4 to TRBJ2-1; tentative D call: TRBD1 (5 bases). Trimming took off 6 bases at V and 8 bases at J, with 11 bases between the two ends. The CDR3 sequence is 12 residues long. CDR3 nucleotide sequence: TGTGCCAGCAGGCCCACAGGCTATGAGCAGTTCTTC. The encoded protein is CASRPTGYEQFF.

This sequence joins TRBV11-2 and TRBJ2-3; no reliable D call. V lost 4 bases, J lost 0 bases, and 20 bases lay in between. CDR1 and CDR2 (germline): SGHAT, FQNNGV. The CDR3 runs 18 residues. The CDR3 loop is CASSSRPSGLLSTDTQYF. DNA for the CDR3: TGTGCCAGCAGCTCCCGCCCATCGGGTCTACTTAGCACAGATACGCAGTATTTT.

This clonotype was counted only a few times. The chain employs TRBV5-1 and TRBJ2-3, with 8 bases fitting TRBD2. After removal of 0 bases from V and 3 bases from J, the junction contained 9 bases not matched to a gene. The germline V gene has CDR1 SGHRS and CDR2 YFSETQ. The CDR3 sequence is 17 residues long. This CDR3 reads CASSLAARSGGTDTQYF. CDR3 DNA sequence: TGCGCCAGCAGCTTGGCCGCCCGAAGCGGGGGTACAGATACGCAGTATTTT.

This clonotype has just a few counts. This chain connects TRBV29-1 to TRBJ1-1; D may be TRBD1 (6 bases). This CDR3 is 13 amino acids long. Germline CDR1 and CDR2: SQVTM and ANQGSEA. Trimming shortened V by 4 bases and J by 1 base, and 10 bases separated the two germline ends. The CDR3 DNA follows: TGCAGCGTTGGGGACACAAAGAACACTGAAGCTTTCTTT. It encodes CSVGDTKNTEAFF.

The chain is built from TRBV6-1 and TRBJ1-1; no definite D call. The germline V and J ends were trimmed by 0 bases and 4 bases, with 12 bases remaining between them. The length of the CDR3 is 15 residues. The germline V gene has CDR1 MNHNS and CDR2 SASEGT. The CDR3 sequence: CASSEAMLGVTEAFF. CDR3 sequence (DNA): TGTGCCAGCAGTGAAGCGATGTTGGGCGTCACTGAAGCTTTCTTT.

This clonotype was detected a few times. The rearrangement joins TRBV11-2 to TRBJ1-2, with D possibly being TRBD1 (6 bases). Germline V gene lookup returns CDR1 SGHAT and CDR2 FQNNGV. The CDR3 is 14 amino acids. The V and J ends lost 5 bases and 2 bases respectively, with 12 bases between them. The CDR3 sequence: CASSPYQGNYGYTF. The CDR3 DNA reads as TGTGCCAGCAGCCCTTATCAGGGGAACTATGGCTACACCTTC.

The chain couples TRBV13 to TRBJ1-1; the D gene is possibly TRBD1 (5 bases). CDR3 length equals 16 residues. With 2 bases removed from V and 6 bases from J, the gap between germline ends came to 19 bases. CDR1 and CDR2 from the germline V gene are PRHDT and FYEKMQ (reference sequence). The CDR3 spells CASSLKQGPGPPEAFF. The CDR3 DNA reads TGTGCCAGCAGCTTAAAGCAGGGCCCAGGCCCCCCTGAAGCTTTCTTT.

The table lists this clonotype with a few counts. The rearrangement uses TRBV28 and TRBJ2-1; TRBD1 is a possible D gene (10 bases). Trimming left V 3 bases short and J 10 bases short, with 25 bases between. Per the germline V gene, CDR1 is MDHEN and CDR2 is SYDVKM. CDR3 size: 17 residues. Written as DNA, the CDR3 is TGTGCCAGCAGTTTTGAGATCGGGCTAGCGGGACAGGGGGAGCAGTTCTTC. Translated, it gives CASSFEIGLAGQGEQFF.

A word on this clonotype: Compared with germline, one end of the junction differs, possibly owing to a read error. CDR3 sequence reads: CASSPSSGGSTDTQYF. Written as DNA, the CDR3 is TGTGCTAGCAGCCCCTCTAGCGGGGGGAGCACAGATACGCAGTATTTT. This chain links TRBV7-7 with TRBJ2-3, with 11 bases lining up with TRBD2. The germline CDR1 and CDR2 sequences are SSHAT and FNYEAQ (reference sequence). CDR3 length: 16 amino acids.

This rearrangement joins TRBV6-1 to TRBJ2-6; D gene unclear. V dropped 8 bases and J dropped 0 bases, with 8 bases sitting between them. The CDR3 consists of 14 residues. The germline gives CDR1 MNHNS, CDR2 SASEGT. The CDR3 DNA sequence: TGTGCCAGCGGACGATTCTCTGGGGCCAACGTCCTGACTTTC. Its translation is CASGRFSGANVLTF.

This clonotype was observed a few times. The rearrangement links TRBV20-1 to TRBJ2-3, with 12 bases lining up with TRBD2. Germline CDR1 is DFQATT and CDR2 is SNEGSKA (reference sequence). The CDR3 spans 16 residues. Unmatched junction bases numbered 4, after V lost 1 base and J lost 2 bases. In nucleotides, the CDR3 is TGCAGTGCTAGAGGGGGACTAGCGGGTCCCACAGATACGCAGTATTTT. Its translation is CSARGGLAGPTDTQYF.

This clonotype appeared a few times. V and J are TRBV12-3 or TRBV12-4 and TRBJ1-1; 9 bases align to TRBD1. The CDR3 is made up of 13 amino acids. Losses at the gene ends were 8 bases for V and 3 bases for J; bases not matched to a gene: 4. CDR3 amino acids: CASLDRGDTEAFF. In DNA, the CDR3 is TGTGCCAGCTTGGACAGGGGCGACACTGAAGCTTTCTTT.

The chain carries TRBV11-1 and TRBJ2-1; 10 bases fit TRBD2. CDR3 length: 16 residues. The germline CDR1 and CDR2 sequences are SGHAT and FQDESV (reference sequence). Trimming at V came to 5 bases and at J to 4 bases, leaving 8 bases not matched to a gene. The CDR3 sequence is CASSEMSGGEYNEQFF. CDR3 nucleotides: TGTGCCAGCAGCGAAATGAGCGGGGGGGAATACAATGAGCAGTTCTTC.

This clonotype was counted only a few times. The chain recombines TRBV7-9 with TRBJ2-1, with 7 bases aligning to TRBD2. Unmatched junction bases numbered 5, after V lost 1 base and J lost 2 bases. The CDR3 has 16 amino acids. Germline lookup yields CDR1 SEHNR and CDR2 FQNEAQ (reference sequence). The CDR3 sequence: CASSLGGGRTYNEQFF. In nucleotides, the CDR3 is TGTGCCAGCAGCTTAGGGGGCGGGAGAACCTACAATGAGCAGTTCTTC.

In its sample, this clonotype was seen many times. This chain uses TRBV27 with TRBJ1-1; TRBD1 matches at 7 bases. The CDR3 sequence is 14 residues long. Germline V gene lookup returns CDR1 MNHEY and CDR2 SMNVEV (reference sequence). Unmatched junction bases numbered 9, after V lost 4 bases and J lost 7 bases. The CDR3 DNA sequence: TGTGCCAGCAGTTCACACAGGGGAGTTCGTGAAGCTTTCTTT. Its translation is CASSSHRGVREAFF.

This sequence joins TRBV5-1 and TRBJ1-1; no reliable D call. Germline V gene sequence: CDR1 SGHRS, CDR2 YFSETQ. The length of the CDR3 is 13 residues. The V end was cut by 0 bases, the J end by 8 bases, with 11 bases between. CDR3 amino acids: CASSLEPTTEAFF. CDR3 DNA: TGCGCCAGCAGCTTGGAGCCAACCACAGAAGCTTTCTTT.

This chain joins TRBV4-1 and TRBJ2-1; TRBD1 matches 9 bases. V lost 4 bases, J lost 1 base, and 14 bases stayed unmatched. There are 19 residues in the CDR3. The germline V gene encodes CDR1 MGHRA and CDR2 YSYEKL. CDR3 coding DNA: TGCGCCAGCAGCCCGGACAGGGGTGGGCTTTCTACATCCTACAATGAGCAGTTCTTC. Residues: CASSPDRGGLSTSYNEQFF.

This clonotype turned up a few times. The V and J genes are TRBV12-3 or TRBV12-4 and TRBJ1-1; possible D gene TRBD1, 5 bases. V lost 8 bases and J lost 4, with 14 bases in between. The CDR3 spans 13 residues. CDR3 sequence: CASEQMGGTEAFF. CDR3 nucleotide sequence: TGTGCCAGCGAACAGATGGGGGGCACTGAAGCTTTCTTT.

This clonotype was recorded a few times. The rearrangement links TRBV14 to TRBJ1-1; TRBD1 aligns across 10 bases. Germline V lookup: CDR1 SGHDN, CDR2 FVKESK. The CDR3 loop spans 16 amino acids. Unmatched junction bases numbered 12, after V lost 6 bases and J lost 5 bases. The CDR3 reads CASSPRTGGYRTEAFF. The DNA of the CDR3 is TGTGCCAGCAGTCCAAGGACAGGGGGTTATCGTACTGAAGCTTTCTTT.

This clonotype was picked up many times. The chain links TRBV4-1 to TRBJ2-2, with a weak D call TRBD1 (6 bases). This CDR3 contains 15 residues. Trimming took 4 bases from V and 0 from J, leaving 9 bases between them. Per germline, CDR1 MGHRA and CDR2 YSYEKL. As DNA, the CDR3 is TGCGCCAGCAGCCGGGGACATCCGAACACCGGGGAGCTGTTTTTT. It is translated as CASSRGHPNTGELFF.

The chain uses TRBV12-3 or TRBV12-4 and TRBJ2-1; unclear D gene. V gave up 4 bases and J gave up 3 bases, with 10 bases separating them. This CDR3 is built from 14 residues. CDR3 DNA sequence: TGTGCCAGCAGTTACTGGGTCGGCTACAATGAGCAGTTCTTC. The encoded protein is CASSYWVGYNEQFF.

CDR3 amino acids: CASSPGPLTNEQFF. The CDR3 nucleotides read TGCGCCAGCAGCCCGGGGCCGCTGACGAATGAGCAGTTCTTC. The V call is TRBV4-1, the J call TRBJ2-1; tentatively, D is TRBD1 or TRBD2 (5 bases each). CDR3 size: 14 residues. CDR1 is MGHRA and CDR2 is YSYEKL in the germline V gene. V shed 4 bases and J shed 7 bases, with 14 bases lying between them.

This clonotype was counted only a few times. The chain couples TRBV24-1 to TRBJ2-7, with D maybe TRBD1 (6 bases). The CDR3 consists of 15 residues. V was trimmed by 3 bases and J by 7 bases, leaving 18 bases between them. CDR1 and CDR2 (germline): KGHDR, SFDVKD. The CDR3 spells CATSDTGTHTYEQYF. CDR3 DNA sequence: TGTGCCACCAGTGATACCGGGACACACACGTATGAGCAGTACTTC.

This rearrangement joins TRBV20-1 to TRBJ2-3; D unresolved. Germline lookup yields CDR1 DFQATT and CDR2 SNEGSKA (reference sequence). The CDR3 extends over 12 amino acids. Between the trimmed V and J ends, which lost 0 bases and 9 bases, there was a span of 10 bases. CDR3 residues: CSARDHVLTQYF. The DNA of the CDR3 is TGCAGTGCTAGAGATCACGTCCTAACGCAGTATTTT.

This clonotype was detected only a few times. This sequence joins TRBV20-1 and TRBJ2-7, with 8 nucleotides matching TRBD1. CDR3 length equals 14 residues. Trimming removed 2 bases from V and 6 bases from J; junction bases left unmatched: 9. The V gene's germline CDR1 is DFQATT and CDR2 SNEGSKA (reference sequence). This chain's CDR3 is CSARNPGTGGEQYF. The CDR3 bases are TGCAGTGCTAGAAATCCAGGGACAGGAGGCGAGCAGTACTTC.

This clonotype was seen a few times. V and J are TRBV20-1 and TRBJ2-6; D is undetermined. V shed 6 bases and J shed 1 base, with 4 bases lying between them. The germline V gene encodes CDR1 DFQATT and CDR2 SNEGSKA (reference sequence). This CDR3 is built from 12 residues. The CDR3 nucleotides are TGCAGTGCCCAATCTGGGGCCAACGTCCTGACTTTC. Protein product: CSAQSGANVLTF.